This TCR beta chain was documented in a study of T-cell memory formation after mild COVID-19. TCRdb passed the 5' RACE reads through MiXCR, listing each CDR3 protein once. Among about 360,000 distinct CDR3 sequences listed, over 13% were seen once. The sample holds a few counts of this clonotype. The CDR3 is 11 amino acids. V was cut by 3 bases and J by 6 bases, with 6 bases left in between. Germline V gene sequence: CDR1 SGHAT, CDR2 FQNNGV. The TCR originated in a man in his late teens or twenties who had mild COVID-19 (a few samples of this study predate the infection). Cell type and time point are not known. Sequenced sample: PBMCs or a T cell subset sorted from them (not recorded which). The rearrangement links TRBV11-2 to TRBJ2-7, with D hard to call. Written as DNA, the CDR3 is TGTGCCAGCAGCTTTTACAGCGAGCAGTACTTC. This encodes CASSFYSEQYF.